The rows below give T cell receptor beta chains drawn from one sample of a study of T-cell reconstitution after alpha-beta-depleted transplantation in children. One entry per CDR3 protein, called by TCRdb with MiXCR from the PCR reads. This sample carries 350,000 to 450,000 distinct CDR3 sequences, about an eighth of them seen once, and the ten largest clones take around 4%. The sample in question was PBMCs, obtained from the stem cell graft. These receptors all stem from a human donor who donated a stem cell graft to a child with Fanconi anemia. Each CDR3 is given with its conserved first and last residue. The D gene is left open where the match is weak. Where a row states a size, it is once, few, many or the class of an expanded clone; other rows omit it.

v_gene	len	abundance	d_gene	j_gene	CDR3nt	CDR3aa
TRBV6-5	14	.	.	TRBJ1-6	TGTGCCAGCAGTTACGATCGACGGAATTCACCCCTCCACTTT	CASSYDRRNSPLHF
TRBV4-3	17	few	TRBD2	TRBJ2-1	TGCGCCAGCAGCCAAGCAGCGGGGGGGCTCTCCTACAATGAGCAGTTCTTC	CASSQAAGGLSYNEQFF
TRBV7-9	13	.	TRBD1	TRBJ1-2	TGTGCCAGCAGCGCGGACAGGAGCTATGGCTACACCTTC	CASSADRSYGYTF
TRBV20-1	12	many	.	TRBJ1-3	TGCAGTGCTCTTACAGGAGGAAACACCATATATTTT	CSALTGGNTIYF
TRBV5-1	15	many	.	TRBJ2-1	TGCGCCAGCAGCTTGAGGAGGGGGGGCGACAATGAGCAGTTCTTC	CASSLRRGGDNEQFF
TRBV5-1	13	few	.	TRBJ2-5	TGCGCCAGCAGACAATTGCCTCAAGAGACCCAGTACTTC	CASRQLPQETQYF
TRBV6-1	15	.	.	TRBJ2-1	TGTGCCACAATGATACAGGGGGGGTCCTACAATGAGCAGTTCTTC	CATMIQGGSYNEQFF
TRBV6-5	14	many	TRBD2	TRBJ2-1	TGTGCCAGCAGTCAGGGACTAGATGTCAATGAGCAGTTCTTC	CASSQGLDVNEQFF
TRBV5-6	15	.	.	TRBJ1-4	TGTGCCAGCAGCCATTCCCCGGGACAAGGGGAAAAACTGTTTTTT	CASSHSPGQGEKLFF
TRBV3-1	14	.	.	TRBJ2-7	TGTGCCAGCAGCCAAGAGGCGCTTCCGGCAACAGAGGACTTC	CASSQEALPATEDF
TRBV5-1	14	.	.	TRBJ1-2	TGCGCCAGCAGCGCCCGAACCGGGGACTATGGCTACACCTTC	CASSARTGDYGYTF
TRBV3-1	12	.	TRBD1	TRBJ2-1	TGTGCCAGCAGCCAAGATAGGGGGCGCCAGTTCTTC	CASSQDRGRQFF
TRBV2	14	.	.	TRBJ2-5	TGTGCCAGCGGACGGGGAGCTGTTCAAGAGACCCAGTACTTC	CASGRGAVQETQYF
TRBV12-3/TRBV12-4	14	many	TRBD2	TRBJ2-3	TGTGCCATTACCCGGAGCGGGGGCACAGATACGCAGTATTTT	CAITRSGGTDTQYF
TRBV6-5	16	.	TRBD1	TRBJ1-2	TGTGCCAGCAGTTACTCGTTTCTTGGCAGGGGGGTTGGCTACACCTTC	CASSYSFLGRGVGYTF
TRBV19	12	few	.	TRBJ1-1	TGTGCCAGTACCAAAGGGTACACTGAAGCTTTCTTT	CASTKGYTEAFF
TRBV20-1	14	many	TRBD1	TRBJ1-2	TGCAGTGCGACAGGGGGCGAGGTGGACTATGGCTACACCTTC	CSATGGEVDYGYTF
TRBV14	13	many	.	TRBJ1-2	TGTGCCAGCAGCCTACAAAGGGGCTATGGCTACACCTTC	CASSLQRGYGYTF
TRBV7-2	15	few	.	TRBJ2-1	TGTGCCAGCACCTTACATGGGGCCGTAAACAATGAGCAGTTCTTC	CASTLHGAVNNEQFF
TRBV11-2	15	.	TRBD1	TRBJ2-1	TGTGCCAGCAGCTCATACAGGGGGATGAACAATGAGCAGTTCTTC	CASSSYRGMNNEQFF
TRBV29-1	11	many	.	TRBJ1-3	TGCAGCGGGCTAAATGGAAACACCATATATTTT	CSGLNGNTIYF
TRBV28	15	few	.	TRBJ1-3	TGTGCCAGCAGTCGCCCGGACGGACTCCACAACACCATATATTTT	CASSRPDGLHNTIYF
TRBV11-3	19	many	TRBD2	TRBJ2-3	TGTGCCAGCAGCTTTAGGTCCGGGACTAGCGACCCTAGCACAGATACGCAGTATTTT	CASSFRSGTSDPSTDTQYF
TRBV5-1	15	few	TRBD1	TRBJ1-1	TGCGCCAGCAGCTTCGCGGGACAGGGGCGGACTGAAGCTTTCTTT	CASSFAGQGRTEAFF
TRBV6-1	14	.	.	TRBJ1-1	TGTGCCGGTAGGGGAGGGCATACCAACACTGAAGCTTTCTTT	CAGRGGHTNTEAFF
TRBV4-2	15	few	.	TRBJ1-6	TGTGCCAGCAGCCATTCCAGGACAGCAAGATCACCCCTCCACTTT	CASSHSRTARSPLHF
TRBV29-1	12	many	.	TRBJ1-1	TGCAGCGTTGGGCAGACTAACACTGAAGCTTTCTTT	CSVGQTNTEAFF
TRBV7-2	14	many	.	TRBJ1-1	TGTGCCAGCAGCTTATCGGCGGCGAACACTGAAGCTTTCTTT	CASSLSAANTEAFF
TRBV29-1	15	few	TRBD2	TRBJ2-6	TGCAGCGTTGGACTAGCGGGGTTTGGGGCCAACGTCCTGACTTTC	CSVGLAGFGANVLTF
TRBV7-9	14	.	.	TRBJ1-1	TGTGCCAGCACTGAGGGGGGGCGCGTAGCTGAAGCTTTCTTT	CASTEGGRVAEAFF
TRBV19	12	many	.	TRBJ1-5	TGTGCCAGTACGGAGGGGGGTAGGCCCCAGCATTTT	CASTEGGRPQHF
TRBV5-1	12	few	.	TRBJ2-5	TGCGCCAGCCTGGACTGGGAAGAGACCCAGTACTTC	CASLDWEETQYF
TRBV5-1	16	.	.	TRBJ2-3	TGCGCCAGCAGCGGCGGGACTTCCACTAGCACAGATACGCAGTATTTT	CASSGGTSTSTDTQYF
TRBV29-1	11	.	.	TRBJ1-2	TGCAGCGTTTTCGGCCGGGCTGGCTACACCTTC	CSVFGRAGYTF
TRBV28	12	.	.	TRBJ1-1	TGTGCCAGCAGCCTCCAAGTAACTGAAGCTTTCTTT	CASSLQVTEAFF
TRBV4-3	15	many	.	TRBJ2-5	TGCGCCAGCAGCCAAGAGAGGCAGGGAGGCGAGACCCAGTACTTC	CASSQERQGGETQYF
TRBV9	12	.	.	TRBJ2-1	TGTGCCAGCAGCCGACAGCAGAATGAGCAGTTCTTC	CASSRQQNEQFF
TRBV3-1	14	few	.	TRBJ2-1	TGTGCCAGCAGCCACCGTCGACAGGTCGCTGAGCAGTTCTTC	CASSHRRQVAEQFF
TRBV6-5	16	few	TRBD1	TRBJ1-1	TGTGCCAGCAGTTGGACAGGGGGAATTTGGGGGACTGAAGCTTTCTTT	CASSWTGGIWGTEAFF
TRBV12-3/TRBV12-4	13	.	.	TRBJ1-1	TGTGCCAGCAGTTTTGAGGCGTACACTGAAGCTTTCTTT	CASSFEAYTEAFF
TRBV29-1	13	.	TRBD1	TRBJ2-3	TGCAGCGTTGGGACAGGGGAGACAGATACGCAGTATTTT	CSVGTGETDTQYF
TRBV12-3/TRBV12-4	16	few	.	TRBJ2-3	TGTGCCAGCATTGTTTGGAACCGGGACAAAACCCAGGCGCAGTATTTT	CASIVWNRDKTQAQYF
TRBV20-1	13	few	TRBD1	TRBJ2-5	TGCAGTGGGGTACAGGGGGCAGTCGAGACCCAGTACTTC	CSGVQGAVETQYF
TRBV10-3	14	many	TRBD1	TRBJ1-3	TGTGCCATCAGGGATGACAGGGGAGGAAACACCATATATTTT	CAIRDDRGGNTIYF
TRBV5-1	15	.	.	TRBJ2-7	TGCGCCAGCAGCGTGGGTCGGCAGGCGATCTACGAGCAGTACTTC	CASSVGRQAIYEQYF